These 24 T cell receptor beta chains were sequenced from one sample in a study of post-analysis software for immune sequencing data. Prepared TCR beta cDNA libraries contained unique molecular identifiers. TCRdb reprocessed the PCR reads with MiXCR, giving one entry per CDR3 protein. The data contain hundreds of thousands of distinct CDR3 sequences, 59% of them singletons. These receptors are not linked to any known antigen. Study findings and constraints: Controls showed lower frequencies than patients for a handful of TRBV segments, and TRBV5-6, TRBV5-1 and TRBV20-1 were among these.

Material for sequencing was blood. All receptors derive from a girl aged 2 to 10 with multiple sclerosis.

The J gene is TRBJ2-1, the V gene TRBV29-1; 9 bases are a match to TRBD1. This CDR3 region has 14 residues. The ends lost 6 bases at V and 1 base at J; junction bases unmatched: 4. Germline CDR1 reads SQVTM; CDR2 reads ANQGSEA. The CDR3 DNA reads as TGCAGCGTCCGCGGACAGGGGTCCTACAATGAGCAGTTCTTC. Its protein is CSVRGQGSYNEQFF.

This clonotype was seen once. This chain joins TRBV3-1 and TRBJ1-2; D is unresolved. CDR1 and CDR2 from the germline V gene are LGHDT and YNNKEL (reference sequence). The CDR3 loop spans 11 amino acids. V was clipped by 1 base and J by 9 bases, with 6 bases between them. Written as DNA, the CDR3 is TGTGCCAGCAGCCAAGGCCCTAGCTACACCTTC. Amino acid sequence: CASSQGPSYTF.

This chain connects TRBV5-1 to TRBJ2-1; D is unclear. This CDR3 comprises 12 residues. V gave up 0 bases and J gave up 8 bases, with 6 bases separating them. Per germline, CDR1 SGHRS and CDR2 YFSETQ. DNA of the CDR3: TGCGCCAGCAGCTTGGGCTTCTATGAGCAGTTCTTC. This gives the protein CASSLGFYEQFF.

A few counts support this clonotype. CDR3 amino acids: CASSQEKCCPGTTYGYTF. The CDR3 bases are TGTGCCAGCAGCCAAGAAAAGTGCTGTCCAGGGACTACCTATGGCTACACCTTC. The chain employs TRBV14 and TRBJ1-2, with TRBD1 as a possible D gene (5 bases). The CDR3 is 18 residues long. Germline loops: CDR1 SGHDN, CDR2 FVKESK. The V end was cut by 0 bases, the J end by 4 bases, with 21 bases between. Variable domain in full (rest from reference TRBV14 and TRBJ1-2): EAGVTQFPSHSVIEKGQTVTLRCDPISGHDNLYWYRRVMGKEIKFLLHFVKESKQDESGMPNNRFLAERTGGTYSTLKVQPAELEDSGVYFCASSQEKCCPGTTYGYTFGSGTRLTVV.

CDR3 coding DNA: TGTGCCAGCAGGTGGTCCTGGTTGGGTTCCCTCTCCACAGATACGCAGTATTTT. Protein product: CASRWSWLGSLSTDTQYF. This chain connects TRBV12-3 or TRBV12-4 to TRBJ2-3; D gene ambiguous. The length of the CDR3 is 18 residues. V was trimmed by 6 bases and J by 2 bases, leaving 24 bases between them.

V is TRBV4-1 and J is TRBJ2-3, with 9 bases fitting TRBD2. Germline V gene lookup returns CDR1 MGHRA and CDR2 YSYEKL. V lost 0 bases, J lost 4 bases, and 5 bases stayed unmatched. The CDR3 spans 16 residues. In nucleotides, the CDR3 is TGCGCCAGCAGCCAAGATAGCGGGAGCCTCCCAGATACGCAGTATTTT. Its translation: CASSQDSGSLPDTQYF.

This sequence joins TRBV6-5 and TRBJ2-1; 10 bases map to TRBD1. Germline V gene data show CDR1 as MNHEY and CDR2 as SVGAGI. V trimming: 2 bases; J trimming: 9 bases; junction bases outside the gene matches: 1. This CDR3 contains 13 residues. DNA of the CDR3: TGTGCCAGCAGTTACCGGGACAGGGGTGAGCAGTTCTTC. Its protein product is CASSYRDRGEQFF.

CDR3 amino acids: CSARDQMTSYEQYF. CDR3 bases: TGCAGTGCTAGAGATCAGATGACCTCCTACGAGCAGTACTTC. V and J are TRBV20-1 and TRBJ2-7; no reliable D call. Germline V gene data show CDR1 as DFQATT and CDR2 as SNEGSKA (reference sequence). V was shortened by 0 bases and J by 0 bases, with 9 bases between the two germline ends. The CDR3 is 14 residues long.

This clonotype was seen more than once but under ten times. The rearrangement uses TRBV5-1 and TRBJ2-5; 13 bases align to TRBD2. V shed 7 bases and J 4 bases; nucleotides not matched to a gene: 13. CDR1 SGHRS and CDR2 YFSETQ come from the germline V gene. The CDR3 has 17 residues. CDR3 bases: TGCGCCAGCGGCCCCGGACTAGCGGGGGATGCGAGAGAGACCCAGTACTTC. This encodes CASGPGLAGDARETQYF.

This clonotype was seen more than once but under ten times. The rearrangement links TRBV12-3 or TRBV12-4 to TRBJ2-2, with TRBD1 identical over 10 bases. This CDR3 spans 16 amino acids. Germline trimming cut 6 bases from V and 4 bases from J; bases unmatched to any gene: 8. CDR3 bases: TGTGCCAGCAGCCTAGACAGGGGGCGAGGCACCGGGGAGCTGTTTTTT. Translating it yields CASSLDRGRGTGELFF.

This rearrangement joins TRBV20-1 to TRBJ1-5; possibly TRBD1 for D (5 bases). With 0 bases removed from V and 4 bases from J, the gap between germline ends came to 10 bases. The CDR3 loop spans 14 amino acids. Germline-derived CDR1 and CDR2 are DFQATT and SNEGSKA (reference sequence). The CDR3 spells CSARDGAGNQPQHF. CDR3 bases: TGCAGTGCTAGAGATGGGGCAGGGAATCAGCCCCAGCATTTT.

The chain is built from TRBV20-1 and TRBJ2-1; TRBD1 aligns across 9 bases. CDR1 and CDR2 from the germline V gene are DFQATT and SNEGSKA (reference sequence). Unmatched junction bases numbered 5, after V lost 0 bases and J lost 8 bases. The CDR3 is 14 residues long. The CDR3 DNA reads TGCAGTGCTAGAGACGGACAGGGGTTGGATGAGCAGTTCTTC. It encodes CSARDGQGLDEQFF.

This clonotype appeared a single time. The gene calls are TRBV5-1 and TRBJ2-1; 10 positions match TRBD1. Germline CDR1 reads SGHRS; CDR2 reads YFSETQ. Trimming took 5 bases from V and 5 from J; bases not matched to a gene: 7. This CDR3 spans 15 amino acids. The CDR3 coding sequence is TGCGCCAGCAGTCAAGGACAGGGGGGACACAATGAGCAGTTCTTC. This sequence encodes CASSQGQGGHNEQFF. Full variable domain (missing parts from reference TRBV5-1 and TRBJ2-1): KAGVTQTPRYLIKTRGQQVTLSCSPISGHRSVSWYQQTPGQGLQFLFEYFSETQRNKGNFPGRFSGRQFSNSRSEMNVSTLELGDSALYLCASSQGQGGHNEQFFGPGTRLTVL.

This clonotype was counted between two and nine times. V gene TRBV29-1 combines with J gene TRBJ2-7; D gene unclear. There are 12 residues in the CDR3. Trimming removed 4 bases from V and 5 bases from J, with 12 bases in between. CDR1 is SQVTM, CDR2 ANQGSEA, per germline. The CDR3, as DNA: TGCAGCGTTGGGGATTTGTCCCACGAGCAGTACTTC. It specifies CSVGDLSHEQYF.

The chain recombines TRBV20-1 with TRBJ1-1; possibly TRBD1 for D (6 bases). The CDR3 sequence is 15 residues long. V was pared by 0 bases and J by 0 bases, with 11 bases between. Germline CDR1 and CDR2: DFQATT and SNEGSKA (reference sequence). CDR3 residues: CSARDPGQLNTEAFF. CDR3 DNA sequence: TGCAGTGCTAGAGATCCCGGACAGTTGAACACTGAAGCTTTCTTT.

This clonotype has just a few counts. This rearrangement joins TRBV7-9 to TRBJ2-1; 11 positions match TRBD2. The germline gives CDR1 SEHNR, CDR2 FQNEAQ (reference sequence). The CDR3 runs 15 residues. V gave up 5 bases and J gave up 5 bases; unmatched junction bases: 5. As DNA, the CDR3 is TGTGCCAGCAGCCAGACTAGCGGGAATCACAATGAGCAGTTCTTC. The encoded protein is CASSQTSGNHNEQFF.

The rearrangement joins TRBV20-1 to TRBJ1-2, with 7 bases fitting TRBD1. From germline, CDR1 is DFQATT and CDR2 SNEGSKA (reference sequence). V trimming: 6 bases; J trimming: 8 bases; junction bases outside the gene matches: 15. The CDR3 extends over 14 amino acids. CDR3 coding DNA: TGCAGTGCCTCAGACAGGGCAGGGTCTCAGGGCTACACCTTC. Its translation is CSASDRAGSQGYTF.

The CDR3 sequence: CASSPQTGGNRGTEAFF. CDR3 nucleotide sequence: TGTGCCAGCTCACCACAGACCGGGGGCAACAGGGGCACTGAAGCTTTCTTT. This chain connects TRBV18 to TRBJ1-1; 7 bases match TRBD1. The V gene end was trimmed by 1 base and the J gene end by 4 bases; junction bases not matched to a gene: 12. CDR1 is KGHSH and CDR2 is LQKENI in the germline V gene. The CDR3 contains 17 residues.

CDR3 coding DNA: TGTGCCAGCAGCACCGAGGCGGGAAATGAAAAACTGTTTTTT. Translated: CASSTEAGNEKLFF. The chain recombines TRBV7-6 with TRBJ1-4; D is ambiguous. Deletions cut 5 bases from V and 5 bases from J, with 12 bases between. From germline, CDR1 is SGHVS and CDR2 FNYEAQ. This CDR3 is 14 amino acids long.

The chain carries TRBV9 and TRBJ2-1; maybe TRBD1 (5 bases). There are 17 residues in the CDR3. The V end was cut by 0 bases, the J end by 0 bases, with 13 bases between. CDR1 SGDLS and CDR2 YYNGEE come from the germline V gene. The CDR3 sequence is CASSVDRGASSYNEQFF. DNA of the CDR3: TGTGCCAGCAGCGTAGATCGTGGGGCCAGCTCCTACAATGAGCAGTTCTTC.

This clonotype turned up a few times. The rearrangement joins TRBV29-1 to TRBJ1-1, with a possible D match to TRBD1 (5 bases). CDR1 and CDR2 (germline): SQVTM, ANQGSEA. V dropped 0 bases and J dropped 6 bases, with 8 bases sitting between them. This CDR3 has 12 amino acids. The CDR3 reads CSVEDVGAEAFF. In nucleotides, the CDR3 is TGCAGCGTTGAAGATGTGGGGGCTGAAGCTTTCTTT. Variable domain in full (rest from reference TRBV29-1 and TRBJ1-1): SAVISQKPSRDICQRGTSLTIQCQVDSQVTMMFWYRQQPGQSLTLIATANQGSEATYESGFVIDKFPISRPNLTFSTLTVSNMSPEDSSIYLCSVEDVGAEAFFGQGTRLTVV.

Points on this clonotype: An end of the junction differs from the germline gene, which may be a read error. The J gene is TRBJ2-1, the V gene TRBV20-1; the D gene is possibly TRBD2 (6 bases). Per the germline V gene, CDR1 is DFQATT and CDR2 is SNEGSKA (reference sequence). This CDR3 spans 12 amino acids. The CDR3 DNA reads TGCAGTGCTCGAGAGGGCGGGGATGAGCAGTTCTTC. It translates to CSAREGGDEQFF.

The genes are TRBV20-1 and TRBJ2-7, with TRBD2 matching over 9 bases. V lost 3 bases, J lost 0 bases, and 6 bases stayed unmatched. This CDR3 is 15 amino acids long. CDR1 and CDR2 from the germline V gene are DFQATT and SNEGSKA (reference sequence). The CDR3 region is CSASHSGRSSYEQYF. The CDR3 DNA sequence: TGCAGTGCTAGTCACAGCGGGAGGAGCTCCTACGAGCAGTACTTC.

The chain employs TRBV5-4 and TRBJ2-7; possibly TRBD1 for D (6 bases). Germline V gene data show CDR1 as SGHNT and CDR2 as YYREEE (reference sequence). V was cut by 4 bases and J by 1 base, with 12 bases left in between. This CDR3 is 14 amino acids long. The CDR3 DNA reads as TGTGCCAGCAGCCCTGGACAGCCATCCTACGAGCAGTACTTC. Its translation is CASSPGQPSYEQYF.